This entry features one T cell receptor beta chain sequence. What it binds is not known. In germline, CDR1 is LNHNV, CDR2 YYDKDF (reference sequence). CDR3 size: 17 residues. Trimming took 0 bases from V and 3 from J; bases not matched to a gene: 11. The sample comes from a study of shared clonotypes between healthy human individuals. This table comes from immunoSEQ multiplex PCR, and its TCRdb copy is limited to in-frame clones, with some not included. The table has 2.3 million or so clones, just over 90% seen once. Findings and caveats of the study: It was the non-shared clonotypes that had lower generation probabilities than clonotypes shared by all four donors.

The origin of this receptor is a man aged 18 to 35 in good health. Some clones in this sample may be carry-over from other donors' samples. This sequence joins TRBV15 and TRBJ2-7, with 7 bases matching TRBD1. Material: naive CD4+ T cells from PBMCs. Subset here: CD45RA+ positively selected. The DNA of the CDR3 is TGTGCCACCAGCAGAGATCCCCAGAGGGACAGCCGCTACGAGCAGTACTTC. Translating gives CATSRDPQRDSRYEQYF.